This TCR beta chain was found in a study of shared clonotypes between healthy human individuals. Assay used: immunoSEQ multiplex PCR; TCRdb lists only in-frame clones, some missing. The sample has millions of clones, 95% seen once. Trimming at V came to 5 bases and at J to 0 bases, leaving 8 bases not matched to a gene. The germline gives CDR1 ENHRY, CDR2 SYGVKD. The CDR3 consists of 17 residues. The source material was naive CD4+ T cells sorted from blood. Subset meaning: CD45RA+ positively selected. The V call is TRBV10-3, the J call TRBJ2-3; 10 bases align to TRBD2. This sequence originates from a man between 18 and 35 years old in good health. CDR3 sequence: CAISSGRARASTDTQYF. In DNA, the CDR3 is TGTGCCATCAGTAGCGGGAGGGCACGTGCTAGCACAGATACGCAGTATTTT.